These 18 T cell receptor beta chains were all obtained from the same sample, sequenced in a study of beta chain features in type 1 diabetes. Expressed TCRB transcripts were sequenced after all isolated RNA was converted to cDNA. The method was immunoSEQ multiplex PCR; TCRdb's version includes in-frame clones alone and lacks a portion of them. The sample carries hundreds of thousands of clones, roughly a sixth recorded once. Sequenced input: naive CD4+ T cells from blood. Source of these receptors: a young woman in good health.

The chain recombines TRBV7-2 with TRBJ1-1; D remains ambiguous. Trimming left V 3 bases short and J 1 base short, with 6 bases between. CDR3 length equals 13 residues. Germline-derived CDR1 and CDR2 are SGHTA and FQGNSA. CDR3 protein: CASSFGSNTEAFF. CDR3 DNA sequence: TGTGCCAGCAGCTTCGGTTCGAACACTGAAGCTTTCTTT.

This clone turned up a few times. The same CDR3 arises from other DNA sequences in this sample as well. The CDR3 sequence: CASSLRAGGPYEQYF. Here the CDR3 DNA reads TGTGCCAGCAGCTTGCGAGCGGGAGGACCCTACGAGCAGTACTTC. The chain employs TRBV7-2 and TRBJ2-7, with TRBD2 matching 9 bases. Trimming took 3 bases from V and 2 from J; bases not matched to a gene: 5. In germline, CDR1 is SGHTA, CDR2 FQGNSA. The CDR3 has 15 amino acids.

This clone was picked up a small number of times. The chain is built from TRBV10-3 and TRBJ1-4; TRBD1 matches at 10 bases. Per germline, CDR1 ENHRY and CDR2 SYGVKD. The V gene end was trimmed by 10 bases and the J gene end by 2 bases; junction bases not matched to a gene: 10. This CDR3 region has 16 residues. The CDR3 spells CATDPGTGVTNEKLFF. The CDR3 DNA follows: TGTGCCACCGATCCGGGGACAGGGGTGACTAATGAAAAACTGTTTTTT.

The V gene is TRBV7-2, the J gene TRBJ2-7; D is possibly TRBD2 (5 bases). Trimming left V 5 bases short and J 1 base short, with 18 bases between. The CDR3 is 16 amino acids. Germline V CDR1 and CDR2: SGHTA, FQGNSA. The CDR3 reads CASSPRLIGGSYEQYF. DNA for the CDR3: TGTGCCAGCAGCCCCCGCCTGATAGGAGGATCCTACGAGCAGTACTTC.

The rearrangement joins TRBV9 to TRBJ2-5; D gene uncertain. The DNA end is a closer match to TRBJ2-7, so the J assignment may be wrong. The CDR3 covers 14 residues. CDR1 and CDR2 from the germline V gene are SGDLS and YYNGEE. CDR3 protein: CASSSQVNSYEQYF. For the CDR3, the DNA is TGTGCCAGCAGCTCCCAAGTTAACTCCTACGAGCAGTACTTC.

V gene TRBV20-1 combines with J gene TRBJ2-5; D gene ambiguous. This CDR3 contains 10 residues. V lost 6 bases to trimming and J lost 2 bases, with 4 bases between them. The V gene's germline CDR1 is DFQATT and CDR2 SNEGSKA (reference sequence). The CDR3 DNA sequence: TGCAGTGCATTTCAAGAGACCCAGTACTTC. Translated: CSAFQETQYF.

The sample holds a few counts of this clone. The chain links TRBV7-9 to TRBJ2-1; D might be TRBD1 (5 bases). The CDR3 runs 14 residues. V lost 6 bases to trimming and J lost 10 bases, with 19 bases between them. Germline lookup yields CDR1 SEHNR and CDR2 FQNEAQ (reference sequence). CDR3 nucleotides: TGTGCCAGCAGTTCGGCCCAGGGTTTATACGAGCAGTTCTTC. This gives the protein CASSSAQGLYEQFF.

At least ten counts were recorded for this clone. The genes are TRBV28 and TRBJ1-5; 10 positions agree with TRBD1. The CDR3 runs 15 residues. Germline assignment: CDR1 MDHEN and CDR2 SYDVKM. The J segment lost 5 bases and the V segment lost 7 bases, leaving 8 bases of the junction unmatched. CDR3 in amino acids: CASTDRDRGHQPQHF. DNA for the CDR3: TGTGCCAGCACAGACCGGGACAGGGGACATCAGCCCCAGCATTTT. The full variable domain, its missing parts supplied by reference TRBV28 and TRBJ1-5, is DVKVTQSSRYLVKRTGEKVFLECVQDMDHENMFWYRQDPGLGLRLIYFSYDVKMKEKGDIPEGYSVSREKKERFSLILESASTNQTSMYLCASTDRDRGHQPQHFGDGTRLSIL.

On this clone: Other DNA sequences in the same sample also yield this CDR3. CDR3 amino acids: CASSRGGTYNEQFF. CDR3 nucleotide sequence: TGTGCCAGCAGTCGCGGCGGGACCTACAATGAGCAGTTCTTC. This chain joins TRBV7-9 and TRBJ2-1, with a weak D call TRBD2 (6 bases). The CDR3 is 14 amino acids. V was cut by 6 bases and J by 2 bases, with 11 bases left in between. Germline CDR1 and CDR2: SEHNR and FQNEAQ (reference sequence).

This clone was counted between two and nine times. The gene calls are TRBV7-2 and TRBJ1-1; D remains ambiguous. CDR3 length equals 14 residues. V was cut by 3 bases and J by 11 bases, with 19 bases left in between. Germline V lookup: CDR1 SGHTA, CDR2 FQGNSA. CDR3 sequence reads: CASSFTDGPYRAFF. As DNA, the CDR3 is TGTGCCAGCAGCTTCACGGACGGACCGTATCGGGCTTTCTTT.

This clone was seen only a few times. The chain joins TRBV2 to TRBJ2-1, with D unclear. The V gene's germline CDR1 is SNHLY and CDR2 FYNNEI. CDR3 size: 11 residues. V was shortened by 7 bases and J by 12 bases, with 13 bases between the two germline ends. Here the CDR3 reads CASNSVARQFF. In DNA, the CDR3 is TGTGCCAGCAACAGTGTGGCCCGGCAGTTCTTC. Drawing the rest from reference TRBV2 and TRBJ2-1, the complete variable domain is EPEVTQTPSHQVTQMGQEVILRCVPISNHLYFYWYRQILGQKVEFLVSFYNNEISEKSEIFDDQFSVERPDGSNFTLKIRSTKLEDSAMYFCASNSVARQFFGPGTRLTVL.

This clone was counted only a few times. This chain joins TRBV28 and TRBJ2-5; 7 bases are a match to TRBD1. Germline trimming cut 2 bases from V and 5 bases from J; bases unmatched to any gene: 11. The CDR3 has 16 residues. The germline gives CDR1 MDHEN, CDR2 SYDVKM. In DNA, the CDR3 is TGTGCCAGCAGTTTAGGGACAGCTTCTACGAGGGAGACCCAGTACTTC. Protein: CASSLGTASTRETQYF.

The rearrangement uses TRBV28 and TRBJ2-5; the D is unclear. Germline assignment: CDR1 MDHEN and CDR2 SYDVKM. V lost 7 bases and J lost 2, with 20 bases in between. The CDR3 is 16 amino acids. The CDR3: CASTPRPPRWQETQYF. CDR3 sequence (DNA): TGTGCCAGCACCCCCCGGCCCCCTCGGTGGCAAGAGACCCAGTACTTC.

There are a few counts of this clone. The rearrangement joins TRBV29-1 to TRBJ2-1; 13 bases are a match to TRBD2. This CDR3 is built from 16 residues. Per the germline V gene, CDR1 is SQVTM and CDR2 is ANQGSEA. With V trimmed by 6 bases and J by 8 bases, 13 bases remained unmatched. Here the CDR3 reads CSVKGLAGLSSYEQFF. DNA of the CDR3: TGCAGCGTGAAGGGACTAGCGGGACTATCCAGCTATGAGCAGTTCTTC.

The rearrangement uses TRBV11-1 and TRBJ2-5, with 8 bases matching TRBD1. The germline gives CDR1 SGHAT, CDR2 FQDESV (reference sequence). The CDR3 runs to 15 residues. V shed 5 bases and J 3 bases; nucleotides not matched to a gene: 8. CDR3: CASSNPETGEETQYF. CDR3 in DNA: TGTGCCAGCAGCAATCCCGAGACAGGGGAAGAGACCCAGTACTTC.

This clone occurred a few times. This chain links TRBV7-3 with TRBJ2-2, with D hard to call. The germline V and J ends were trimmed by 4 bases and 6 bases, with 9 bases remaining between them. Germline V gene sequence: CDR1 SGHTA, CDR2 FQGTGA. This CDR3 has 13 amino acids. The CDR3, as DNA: TGTGCCAGCAGCTGGACGGTGTCCGGGGAGCTGTTTTTT. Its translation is CASSWTVSGELFF.

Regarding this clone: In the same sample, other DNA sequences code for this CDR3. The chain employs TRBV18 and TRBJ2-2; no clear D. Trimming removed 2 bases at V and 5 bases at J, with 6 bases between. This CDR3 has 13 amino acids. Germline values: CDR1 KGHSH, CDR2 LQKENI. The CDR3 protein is CASSPRDTGELFF. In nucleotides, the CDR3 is TGTGCCAGCTCACCAAGGGATACCGGGGAGCTGTTTTTT.

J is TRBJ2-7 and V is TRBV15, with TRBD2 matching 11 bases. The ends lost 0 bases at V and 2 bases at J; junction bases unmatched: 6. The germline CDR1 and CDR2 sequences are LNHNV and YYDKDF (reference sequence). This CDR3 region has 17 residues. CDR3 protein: CATSREVNSGRAYEQYF. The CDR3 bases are TGTGCCACCAGCAGAGAAGTGAATAGCGGGAGGGCCTACGAGCAGTACTTC.